These T cell receptor beta chains were read from a single sample in a study of shared clonotypes between healthy human individuals. The protocol was immunoSEQ multiplex PCR, while the TCRdb copy is restricted to in-frame clones and leaves out a portion. Here the sample spans over a million clones, 95% to 99% being singletons. The material sequenced was naive CD4+ T cells sorted from blood. All receptors come from a man aged 25-45 years in good health. The CDR3 runs from the conserved cysteine through the conserved F or W. Fields, in order: J gene, clone size, D gene, V gene, CDR3 DNA, CDR3 protein. A D gene is named only where the DNA matches it firmly. Only some rows state a clone size, as once, few, many or a class for expanded clones.

j_gene: TRBJ1-4; abundance: NA; d_gene: NA; v_gene: TRBV6-6; CDR3nt: TGTGCCAGCAGTTACGAGACCTTTAATGAAAAACTGTTTTTT; CDR3aa: CASSYETFNEKLFF
j_gene: TRBJ1-3; abundance: NA; d_gene: NA; v_gene: TRBV27; CDR3nt: TGTGCCAGCAGTTTCGGAGGGCCTGGAAACACCATATATTTT; CDR3aa: CASSFGGPGNTIYF
j_gene: TRBJ2-5; abundance: NA; d_gene: TRBD1; v_gene: TRBV7-9; CDR3nt: TGTGCCAGCAGCTACTGGACAGGAGCGGAGACCCAGTACTTC; CDR3aa: CASSYWTGAETQYF
j_gene: TRBJ2-1; abundance: NA; d_gene: TRBD1; v_gene: TRBV9; CDR3nt: TGTGCCAGCAGCTTCGGGACAGACTATTACAATGAGCAGTTCTTC; CDR3aa: CASSFGTDYYNEQFF
j_gene: TRBJ1-2; abundance: NA; d_gene: NA; v_gene: TRBV20-1; CDR3nt: TGCAGTGCTAGGGTCGGGTATGGCTACACCTTC; CDR3aa: CSARVGYGYTF
j_gene: TRBJ2-3; abundance: NA; d_gene: TRBD1; v_gene: TRBV30; CDR3nt: TGTGCCTGGCGGGGGACAGGGCGTTTGACAGATACGCAGTATTTT; CDR3aa: CAWRGTGRLTDTQYF
j_gene: TRBJ2-7; abundance: once; d_gene: NA; v_gene: TRBV7-2; CDR3nt: TGTGCCAGCAGCTTACTTGGGGCGGGCACCTACGAGCAGTACTTC; CDR3aa: CASSLLGAGTYEQYF
j_gene: TRBJ1-2; abundance: NA; d_gene: TRBD1; v_gene: TRBV5-1; CDR3nt: TGCGCCAGCAGTAAAGACAGGGATTATGGCTACACCTTC; CDR3aa: CASSKDRDYGYTF
j_gene: TRBJ1-5; abundance: NA; d_gene: NA; v_gene: TRBV28; CDR3nt: TGTGCCAGCAGTTGGAGGAATCAGCCCCAGCATTTT; CDR3aa: CASSWRNQPQHF
j_gene: TRBJ2-5; abundance: NA; d_gene: NA; v_gene: TRBV5-1; CDR3nt: TGCGCCAGCAGCTTGAGGCAAGAGACCCAGTACTTC; CDR3aa: CASSLRQETQYF
j_gene: TRBJ1-5; abundance: NA; d_gene: NA; v_gene: TRBV4-1; CDR3nt: TGCGCCAGCAGCCATCCAAATCAGCCCCAGCATTTT; CDR3aa: CASSHPNQPQHF
j_gene: TRBJ2-7; abundance: once; d_gene: TRBD2; v_gene: TRBV5-1; CDR3nt: TGCGCCAGCAGCCCCGGACTAGCGGGCCCCTACGAGCAGTACTTC; CDR3aa: CASSPGLAGPYEQYF
j_gene: TRBJ2-2; abundance: NA; d_gene: NA; v_gene: TRBV5-1; CDR3nt: TGCGCCAGCAGCCAGAACACCGGGGAGCTGTTTTTT; CDR3aa: CASSQNTGELFF
j_gene: TRBJ2-1; abundance: NA; d_gene: NA; v_gene: TRBV30; CDR3nt: TGTGCCTGGAGTGTTGGCCCGACCCTCTACAATGAGCAGTTCTTC; CDR3aa: CAWSVGPTLYNEQFF
j_gene: TRBJ1-1; abundance: NA; d_gene: NA; v_gene: TRBV18; CDR3nt: TGTGCCAGCTCACCACTGGGGGGCGCGGTTACTGCTGAAGCTTTCTTT; CDR3aa: CASSPLGGAVTAEAFF
j_gene: TRBJ2-1; abundance: NA; d_gene: TRBD2; v_gene: TRBV5-4; CDR3nt: TGTGCCAGCAGCTCGGGACTAGCGGGAGTAAGTATTGAGCAGTTCTTC; CDR3aa: CASSSGLAGVSIEQFF
j_gene: TRBJ1-1; abundance: NA; d_gene: TRBD1; v_gene: TRBV6-6; CDR3nt: TGTGCCAGCAGTTACGGACAGGGTTCGGAAGCTTTCTTT; CDR3aa: CASSYGQGSEAFF
j_gene: TRBJ2-7; abundance: once; d_gene: NA; v_gene: TRBV10-3; CDR3nt: TGTGCCATCAGTGAAACAGGCGATTCCTACGAGCAGTACTTC; CDR3aa: CAISETGDSYEQYF
j_gene: TRBJ2-7; abundance: NA; d_gene: NA; v_gene: TRBV28; CDR3nt: TGTGCCAGCAGTCCACAATTGGGGGCGGGTCCCTACGAGCAGTACTTC; CDR3aa: CASSPQLGAGPYEQYF
j_gene: TRBJ2-7; abundance: NA; d_gene: TRBD2; v_gene: TRBV19; CDR3nt: TGTGCCAGTAGTCCGACTAGCGGGAGACTTTACGAGCAGTACTTC; CDR3aa: CASSPTSGRLYEQYF